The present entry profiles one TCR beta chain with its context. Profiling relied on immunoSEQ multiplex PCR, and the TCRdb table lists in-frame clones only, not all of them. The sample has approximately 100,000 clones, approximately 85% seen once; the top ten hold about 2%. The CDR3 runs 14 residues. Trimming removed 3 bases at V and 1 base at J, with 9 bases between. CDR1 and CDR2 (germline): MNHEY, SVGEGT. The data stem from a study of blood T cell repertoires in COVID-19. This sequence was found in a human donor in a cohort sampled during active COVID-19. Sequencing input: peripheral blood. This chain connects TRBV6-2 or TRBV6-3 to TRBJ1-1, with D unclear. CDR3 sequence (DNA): TGTGCCAGCAGTTATTCACATACGAACACTGAAGCTTTCTTT. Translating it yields CASSYSHTNTEAFF.